At least ten counts were recorded for the clone carrying this T cell receptor beta chain. The CDR3 has 13 amino acids. Trimming cost V 4 bases and J 3 bases, with 9 bases left between them. CDR1 and CDR2 (germline): MNHEY, SMNVEV (reference sequence). In TCRdb, the 5' RACE reads were re-called with MiXCR into one record per CDR3 protein. The table has tens of thousands of distinct CDR3 sequences, about 7% seen once. The sample comes from a study of CD8 T cells in ankylosing spondylitis. Specimen: blood, either unsorted or a sorted T cell fraction (not recorded which). The sequence was collected from a male donor with ankylosing spondylitis or in good health (not recorded which). This chain connects TRBV27 to TRBJ1-1, with D possibly TRBD1 on 5 matching bases. As DNA, the CDR3 is TGTGCCAGCAGTTACCGGGACGACACTGAAGCTTTCTTT. Its protein product is CASSYRDDTEAFF.